The 8 T cell receptor beta chains below were found in one sample sequenced in a study of shared clonotypes between healthy human individuals. Measured with immunoSEQ multiplex PCR; TCRdb has only the in-frame clones, and not every one. In the table there are roughly 2.5 million clones, more than 80% of which are singletons. Sample: naive CD4+ T cells sorted from blood. The subset was: CD45RA+ positively selected. These receptors originate from a man between 18 and 35 years old in good health.

The rearrangement links TRBV19 to TRBJ1-1; the match to TRBD1 covers 8 bases. This CDR3 is built from 17 residues. The germline gives CDR1 LNHDA, CDR2 SQIVND (reference sequence). Germline trimming cut 3 bases from V and 1 base from J; bases unmatched to any gene: 10. CDR3 nucleotide sequence: TGTGCCAGTAGTATTCGACTTTCGGACAGGGCGAACACTGAAGCTTTCTTT. It is translated as CASSIRLSDRANTEAFF.

V is TRBV15 and J is TRBJ2-7, with 7 bases matching TRBD1. The germline gives CDR1 LNHNV, CDR2 YYDKDF (reference sequence). V was clipped by 0 bases and J by 2 bases; unmatched bases: 7. The CDR3 length is 16 residues. CDR3 protein: CATSREFQGVTYEQYF. DNA of the CDR3: TGTGCCACCAGCAGAGAGTTCCAGGGGGTAACCTACGAGCAGTACTTC.

This clone has just one count. The sample has other DNA sequences that encode this CDR3 too. CDR3 protein: CASSFGNQPQHF. CDR3 coding DNA: TGTGCCAGCAGTTTTGGGAATCAGCCCCAGCATTTT. The chain employs TRBV28 and TRBJ1-5; no definite D call. V was pared by 3 bases and J by 4 bases, with 4 bases between. The CDR3 has 12 amino acids. Germline CDR1 and CDR2: MDHEN and SYDVKM.

This rearrangement joins TRBV6-5 to TRBJ2-7; 8 bases map to TRBD2. V lost 4 bases and J lost 3; bases outside the gene matches: 11. The length of the CDR3 is 16 residues. CDR1 and CDR2 from the germline V gene are MNHEY and SVGAGI. The DNA for the CDR3 is TGTGCCAGCAGTTCGGGGGGGGCCGGAAACTTCTACGAGCAGTACTTC. The encoded protein is CASSSGGAGNFYEQYF.

The V call is TRBV4-1, the J call TRBJ1-1, with unresolved D. This CDR3 comprises 15 residues. The germline V and J ends were trimmed by 0 bases and 3 bases, with 11 bases remaining between them. Germline V CDR1 and CDR2: MGHRA, YSYEKL. The CDR3 sequence: CASSQDRAGYTEAFF. Written as DNA, the CDR3 is TGCGCCAGCAGCCAAGATCGTGCGGGATACACTGAAGCTTTCTTT.

CDR3 loop: CASSEATGATLGLFF. DNA for the CDR3: TGTGCCAGCAGTGAAGCGACAGGGGCGACCTTAGGACTGTTTTTT. The gene calls are TRBV6-1 and TRBJ1-4, with 8 positions matching TRBD1. The CDR3 runs 15 residues. The germline gives CDR1 MNHNS, CDR2 SASEGT. The V segment lost 0 bases and the J segment 13 bases; nucleotides outside the gene matches: 10.

The V gene is TRBV5-6, the J gene TRBJ2-6; TRBD2 matches 7 bases. CDR1 is SGHDT, CDR2 YYEEEE, per germline. This CDR3 region has 19 residues. V shed 4 bases and J 2 bases; nucleotides not matched to a gene: 15. The CDR3 loop is CASSNRWLAEYAGANVLTF. The CDR3 nucleotides are TGTGCCAGCAGCAACCGGTGGCTAGCGGAGTACGCTGGGGCCAACGTCCTGACTTTC.

This clone appeared once. V is TRBV29-1 and J is TRBJ1-4; D is perhaps TRBD1 (6 bases). Germline V gives CDR1 SQVTM, CDR2 ANQGSEA. Trimming removed 6 bases from V and 4 bases from J, with 9 bases in between. CDR3 length: 12 amino acids. CDR3 in amino acids: CSVGQHNEKLFF. As DNA, the CDR3 is TGCAGCGTAGGACAGCATAATGAAAAACTGTTTTTT.